This T cell receptor (beta chain) appears in the sequencing data of a study of cytomegalovirus exposure and HLA in healthy donors. The V gene's germline CDR1 is SGDLS and CDR2 YYNGEE. This CDR3 has 14 residues. Unmatched junction bases numbered 8, after V lost 9 bases and J lost 5 bases. Notes on the study in general: TCR beta sequences reportedly predicted the HLA-A and HLA-B alleles of most subjects accurately. CMV antigen specificity was confirmed in vitro for a few CMV-associated chains.

In the PCR, 60 Vbeta and 13 Jbeta primers were used. Assay: immunoSEQ multiplex PCR; the TCRdb copy retains only in-frame clones and omits some. The sample shows 170,000 or so clones, under 90% of them seen only once. Remarks on this clone: The antigen remains unidentified.

Sampled while nominally healthy, donors likely had unrecorded immune exposures. Sequencing used PBMCs. The clonotype was recovered from a man aged 25 to 40 in good health and CMV-seropositive. The chain joins TRBV9 to TRBJ2-1; TRBD2 matches at 10 bases. This chain's CDR3 is CATRSGTSDNEQFF. The CDR3 DNA is TGTGCCACCCGCTCCGGGACTAGCGACAATGAGCAGTTCTTC. The complete variable domain, with remaining parts taken from reference TRBV9 and TRBJ2-1, reads DSGVTQTPKHLITATGQRVTLRCSPRSGDLSVYWYQQSLDQGLQFLIQYYNGEERAKGNILERFSAQQFPDLHSELNLSSLELGDSALYFCATRSGTSDNEQFFGPGTRLTVL.